This passage covers 30 T cell receptor beta chains from one sample sequenced in a study of T cells in Graves' hyperthyroidism and ophthalmopathy. The TCR beta CDR3 regions underwent amplification using RNA transcripts as the source. During a first-round RT-PCR of the TCR CDR3, the HTBI primer set was used. One entry per CDR3 protein results from TCRdb running MiXCR on the multiplex PCR reads. The repertoire holds 600,000 or so distinct CDR3 sequences, with approximately 14% as singletons. Sequenced sample: blood. The receptor set was obtained from a woman between 18 and 30 years old with Graves' ophthalmopathy.

Many counts were recorded for this clonotype. The chain employs TRBV5-1 and TRBJ2-1; possibly TRBD2 for D (6 bases). The CDR3 extends over 18 amino acids. Trimming pared 2 bases from V and 4 bases from J, leaving 22 bases between. Per the germline V gene, CDR1 is SGHRS and CDR2 is YFSETQ. As DNA, the CDR3 is TGCGCCAGCAGCTTCTCCCCCCAGCGGGTCTCGGGTTACAATGAGCAGTTCTTC. Translated: CASSFSPQRVSGYNEQFF.

This clonotype showed up many times. The rearrangement uses TRBV28 and TRBJ1-5; 7 bases are shared with TRBD1. CDR1 is MDHEN, CDR2 SYDVKM, per germline. Germline trimming cut 4 bases from V and 2 bases from J; bases unmatched to any gene: 5. This CDR3 is built from 15 residues. This chain's CDR3 is CASSSPQGRNQPQHF. The CDR3 DNA sequence: TGTGCCAGCAGTTCCCCACAGGGGCGCAATCAGCCCCAGCATTTT.

This clonotype was observed a handful of times. The CDR3 sequence: CAIGMGVSVTEAFF. The DNA of the CDR3 is TGTGCCATCGGGATGGGAGTGTCGGTCACTGAAGCTTTCTTT. This chain connects TRBV6-1 to TRBJ1-1, with D unresolved. V lost 10 bases, J lost 4 bases, and 19 bases lay in between. CDR1 and CDR2 from the germline V gene are MNHNS and SASEGT. CDR3 size: 14 residues.

The sample holds a few counts of this clonotype. A much larger clone lies a single base off, so this may be a read error. The genes are TRBV6-4 and TRBJ1-6; D is unclear. Trimming shortened V by 4 bases and J by 4 bases, and 5 bases separated the two germline ends. Germline V CDR1 and CDR2: MRHNA, SNTAGT. The CDR3 is made up of 13 amino acids. CDR3 coding DNA: TGTGCCAGCAGTGCGGTTTATAATTCACCCCTCCACTTT. Encoded protein: CASSAVYNSPLHF.

This clonotype was detected many times. J is TRBJ2-1 and V is TRBV7-3; 9 bases fit TRBD2. The V gene's germline CDR1 is SGHTA and CDR2 FQGTGA. The CDR3 extends over 15 amino acids. The V segment lost 2 bases and the J segment 4 bases; nucleotides outside the gene matches: 3. The CDR3 loop reads CASSLLAGLYNEQFF. CDR3 DNA: TGTGCCAGCAGCTTACTAGCGGGATTGTACAATGAGCAGTTCTTC.

This rearrangement joins TRBV20-1 to TRBJ1-1, with unresolved D. CDR1 is DFQATT, CDR2 SNEGSKA, per germline (reference sequence). V lost 1 base, J lost 0 bases, and 9 bases lay in between. This CDR3 has 14 amino acids. The CDR3 reads CSARAGFLNTEAFF. CDR3 nucleotides: TGCAGTGCTAGAGCCGGATTTTTGAACACTGAAGCTTTCTTT.

This clonotype came up a few times. This sequence joins TRBV19 and TRBJ2-4; 7 bases are a match to TRBD2. CDR3 length: 16 residues. CDR1 LNHDA and CDR2 SQIVND come from the germline V gene (reference sequence). V was pared by 4 bases and J by 0 bases, with 6 bases of the junction left unmatched. The CDR3 DNA is TGTGCCAGTAGTAAGGGAGGGCGGGAAGCCAAAAACATTCAGTACTTC. Its translation: CASSKGGREAKNIQYF.

V is TRBV11-1 and J is TRBJ2-5; D gene uncertain. V lost 4 bases to trimming and J lost 1 base, with 13 bases between them. Per the germline V gene, CDR1 is SGHAT and CDR2 is FQDESV (reference sequence). There are 15 residues in the CDR3. CDR3 bases: TGTGCCAGCAGCTCCCTGACGGGTTCCCAAGAGACCCAGTACTTC. As protein: CASSSLTGSQETQYF.

This clonotype was observed at least ten times. This rearrangement joins TRBV6-1 to TRBJ1-1; D not certain. This CDR3 comprises 15 residues. Trimming took off 6 bases at V and 6 bases at J, with 20 bases between the two ends. Germline-derived CDR1 and CDR2 are MNHNS and SASEGT. The CDR3 region has the DNA TGTGCCAGCAGCGCTCCCGGGCCCCCGAGGGCTGAAGCTTTCTTT. Translating it yields CASSAPGPPRAEAFF.

J is TRBJ2-7 and V is TRBV2; D may correspond to TRBD1 or TRBD2 (5 bases each). This CDR3 spans 16 amino acids. V lost 4 bases, J lost 2 bases, and 18 bases lay in between. Germline V lookup: CDR1 SNHLY, CDR2 FYNNEI. This CDR3 is CASSVGPGQGAYEQYF. Written as DNA, the CDR3 is TGTGCCAGCAGTGTGGGGCCGGGTCAGGGAGCCTACGAGCAGTACTTC.

The chain combines TRBV20-1 with TRBJ2-7; TRBD1 agrees at 9 bases. V trimming: 1 base; J trimming: 5 bases; junction bases outside the gene matches: 6. This CDR3 is 14 amino acids long. Per germline, CDR1 DFQATT and CDR2 SNEGSKA (reference sequence). The CDR3 DNA reads as TGCAGTGCTAGAGTTCCACAGGGGGCTCACGAGCAGTACTTC. Its protein is CSARVPQGAHEQYF.

This chain connects TRBV24-1 to TRBJ1-4; no reliable D call. V lost 3 bases to trimming and J lost 7 bases, with 2 bases between them. Looked up from germline, CDR1 is KGHDR and CDR2 is SFDVKD. The CDR3 covers 11 residues. DNA for the CDR3: TGTGCCACCAGTGATGGTGAAAAACTGTTTTTT. Its protein product is CATSDGEKLFF.

This clonotype was detected many times. The CDR3 DNA is TGTGCCAGCAGTGAAGGGCAGGGGATTCAGGACTATGGCTACACCTTC. Protein: CASSEGQGIQDYGYTF. The chain uses TRBV6-1 and TRBJ1-2; weak D call: TRBD1 (6 bases). The V end lost 1 base, the J end lost 3 bases, and 15 bases lay between the germline ends. The CDR3 sequence is 16 residues long. CDR1 MNHNS and CDR2 SASEGT come from the germline V gene.

The chain links TRBV12-3 or TRBV12-4 to TRBJ2-7, with a weak D call TRBD1 (6 bases). Trimming cost V 6 bases and J 2 bases, with 14 bases left between them. This CDR3 has 14 amino acids. The CDR3 DNA reads as TGTGCCAGCAGCCTACTCAGGGGCCCCTACGAGCAGTACTTC. Its translation is CASSLLRGPYEQYF.

The chain combines TRBV5-1 with TRBJ1-2; D gene unclear. V shed 0 bases and J shed 4 bases, with 7 bases lying between them. Germline V lookup: CDR1 SGHRS, CDR2 YFSETQ. The CDR3 runs to 13 residues. CDR3 coding DNA: TGCGCCAGCAGCTTGGTTTCTTCCTATGGCTACACCTTC. Its translation is CASSLVSSYGYTF.

This clonotype was seen repeatedly, ten times or more. The chain couples TRBV9 to TRBJ1-2; tentative D call: TRBD1 (5 bases). CDR3 length: 19 residues. In germline, CDR1 is SGDLS, CDR2 YYNGEE. The germline V and J ends were trimmed by 4 bases and 5 bases, with 30 bases remaining between them. CDR3 sequence reads: CASSSHGPQSQGSRYGYTF. As DNA, the CDR3 is TGTGCCAGCAGCTCCCACGGTCCCCAATCCCAGGGTTCGCGTTATGGCTACACCTTC.

This clonotype was counted only a few times. The chain recombines TRBV10-3 with TRBJ2-7; D call uncertain. Germline CDR1 and CDR2: ENHRY and SYGVKD. CDR3 length: 11 residues. V lost 3 bases and J lost 4, with 4 bases in between. The CDR3 DNA reads TGTGCCATCAGTGATTTATACGAGCAGTACTTC. This gives the protein CAISDLYEQYF.

Ten or more counts support this clonotype. This rearrangement joins TRBV7-2 to TRBJ2-3; no clear D. The CDR3 totals 15 residues. Looked up from germline, CDR1 is SGHTA and CDR2 is FQGNSA. V gave up 3 bases and J gave up 2 bases, with 12 bases separating them. This chain's CDR3 is CASSFGYLNTDTQYF. DNA for the CDR3: TGTGCCAGCAGCTTTGGGTACCTGAACACAGATACGCAGTATTTT.

The V call is TRBV5-1, the J call TRBJ2-7; TRBD2 matches 12 bases. Per germline, CDR1 SGHRS and CDR2 YFSETQ. V lost 4 bases, J lost 0 bases, and 5 bases stayed unmatched. The CDR3 is 16 residues long. Here the CDR3 reads CASSVGTSGFSYEQYF. In DNA, the CDR3 is TGCGCCAGCAGCGTTGGGACTAGCGGGTTCTCCTACGAGCAGTACTTC.

This clonotype was observed many times. The chain carries TRBV5-1 and TRBJ2-5, with 11 positions matching TRBD1. The CDR3 contains 15 residues. Trimming removed 1 base from V and 4 bases from J; junction bases left unmatched: 3. Germline lookup yields CDR1 SGHRS and CDR2 YFSETQ. In DNA form, the CDR3 reads TGCGCCAGCAGCTTGACCGGGACAGGGGGAGAGACCCAGTACTTC. Translating gives CASSLTGTGGETQYF.

This clonotype was observed at least ten times. The J gene is TRBJ1-2, the V gene TRBV28; the D is unclear. The CDR3 sequence is 15 residues long. Trimming left V 2 bases short and J 8 bases short, with 18 bases between. The germline CDR1 and CDR2 sequences are MDHEN and SYDVKM. CDR3 residues: CASSLDIGSARGYTF. For the CDR3, the DNA is TGTGCCAGCAGTTTAGATATAGGCAGCGCACGGGGCTACACCTTC.

The table lists this clonotype with many counts. The chain uses TRBV30 and TRBJ1-1; D not certain. CDR1 and CDR2 (germline): GTSNPN, SVGIG (reference sequence). CDR3 size: 14 residues. The ends were cut back, 2 bases at V and 0 bases at J, with 10 bases in the middle. The CDR3 protein is CAWSPDGMNTEAFF. CDR3 bases: TGTGCCTGGAGTCCGGACGGCATGAACACTGAAGCTTTCTTT.

This clonotype has just a few counts. This chain links TRBV24-1 with TRBJ2-1; the match to TRBD2 covers 14 bases. J gave up 12 bases and V 4 bases, and 7 bases lay outside the gene matches. In germline, CDR1 is KGHDR, CDR2 SFDVKD. The CDR3 covers 15 residues. CDR3 bases: TGTGCCACCAGTGAGACTAGCGGGAGGGCCTTAGGGCAGTTCTTC. Translating it yields CATSETSGRALGQFF.

Only a few counts were recorded for this clonotype. This sequence joins TRBV7-3 and TRBJ2-5, with D perhaps assigned TRBD1 or TRBD2 (5 bases each). This CDR3 region has 15 residues. Looked up from germline, CDR1 is SGHTA and CDR2 is FQGTGA. Trimming pared 8 bases from V and 1 base from J, leaving 17 bases between. CDR3 loop: CASGKDGAGQETQYF. DNA of the CDR3: TGTGCCAGCGGGAAGGACGGGGCAGGCCAAGAGACCCAGTACTTC.

This clonotype has at least ten counts. This chain connects TRBV6-2 or TRBV6-3 to TRBJ2-7, with TRBD1 as a possible D gene (6 bases). This CDR3 spans 14 amino acids. Trimming took off 6 bases at V and 3 bases at J, with 15 bases between the two ends. Germline-derived CDR1 and CDR2 are MNHEY and SVGEGT. Written as DNA, the CDR3 is TGTGCCAGCAGCCTCGGGTCACAGGGCTACGAGCAGTACTTC. Translation: CASSLGSQGYEQYF.

The sample holds one count of this clonotype. The gene calls are TRBV28 and TRBJ2-1; TRBD2 matches at 11 bases. Germline values: CDR1 MDHEN, CDR2 SYDVKM. The length of the CDR3 is 14 residues. V shed 7 bases and J 3 bases; nucleotides not matched to a gene: 2. The CDR3 DNA sequence: TGTGCCAGCAAGACTAGCGGGAACTACAATGAGCAGTTCTTC. As protein: CASKTSGNYNEQFF.

The V call is TRBV6-1, the J call TRBJ2-7; D remains ambiguous. The V end was cut by 6 bases, the J end by 6 bases, with 12 bases between. Germline CDR1 reads MNHNS; CDR2 reads SASEGT. The CDR3 totals 12 residues. The CDR3, as DNA: TGTGCCAGCAGACCCTCAGCCTCCGAGCAGTACTTC. The encoded protein is CASRPSASEQYF.

This clonotype showed up many times. The chain has TRBV20-1 and TRBJ1-4, with TRBD1 identical over 9 bases. Losses at the gene ends were 6 bases for V and 6 bases for J; bases not matched to a gene: 8. The CDR3 covers 14 residues. Germline-derived CDR1 and CDR2 are DFQATT and SNEGSKA (reference sequence). CDR3 bases: TGCAGTGCACCGAACAGGGGGCAGGATGAAAAACTGTTTTTT. Protein: CSAPNRGQDEKLFF.

The chain combines TRBV10-3 with TRBJ1-5; D possibly corresponds to TRBD1 (5 bases). The CDR3 covers 15 residues. Germline V gives CDR1 ENHRY, CDR2 SYGVKD. The V gene lost 0 bases and the J gene lost 5 bases, with 11 bases spanning the gap. The CDR3 DNA follows: TGTGCCATCAGTGAGTCCCCCGGGGGGGATCAGCCCCAGCATTTT. This translates into CAISESPGGDQPQHF.

This clonotype has at least ten counts. The rearrangement joins TRBV12-5 to TRBJ1-1; D is uncertain. Trimming removed 0 bases from V and 0 bases from J, with 14 bases in between. Germline V gives CDR1 LGHNT, CDR2 FRNRAP. CDR3 length: 17 residues. CDR3 region: CASGLVLGAQLNTEAFF. For the CDR3, the DNA is TGTGCTAGTGGTTTGGTATTAGGTGCACAGCTGAACACTGAAGCTTTCTTT.